These 21 T cell receptor beta chains were sequenced from one sample in a study of OX40 agonist ivuxolimab in advanced cancers. The data were produced by immunoSEQ multiplex PCR, yet TCRdb's version contains in-frame clones alone and is incomplete. The top ten hold just under 9.5% of the sample, which has around 30,000 clones, roughly 92% seen once. The sample consisted of CD4+ or CD8+ T cells sorted from blood, taken in a trial of the OX40 agonist ivuxolimab. Every receptor here comes from an adult with an advanced solid tumor such as melanoma, head and neck, liver or kidney cancer.

This clone was observed once. The J gene is TRBJ1-5, the V gene TRBV5-6; TRBD1 is a possible D gene (5 bases). Trimming took 4 bases from V and 6 from J, leaving 8 bases between them. This CDR3 has 12 residues. Germline CDR1 reads SGHDT; CDR2 reads YYEEEE. CDR3 in DNA: TGTGCCAGCAGCCGGGACGGTCAGCCCCAGCATTTT. Its translation is CASSRDGQPQHF.

The chain has TRBV29-1 and TRBJ2-4; perhaps TRBD2 as D (6 bases). The CDR3 consists of 17 residues. Per germline, CDR1 SQVTM and CDR2 ANQGSEA. V lost 0 bases and J 0 bases, leaving 15 bases between the germline ends. CDR3 sequence reads: CSVEDLGGSLAKNIQYF. DNA of the CDR3: TGCAGCGTTGAAGACCTTGGGGGGTCCCTAGCCAAAAACATTCAGTACTTC.

This CDR3 is CASSLGTGVRETQYF. Written as DNA, the CDR3 is TGTGCCAGCAGCTTAGGTACAGGGGTCCGAGAGACCCAGTACTTC. The chain is built from TRBV7-9 and TRBJ2-5; 7 nucleotides align to TRBD1. J gave up 4 bases and V 1 base, and 6 bases lay outside the gene matches. There are 15 residues in the CDR3. Germline V CDR1 and CDR2: SEHNR, FQNEAQ (reference sequence).

This chain links TRBV5-1 with TRBJ1-1, with D tentatively TRBD1 (6 bases). CDR1 and CDR2 (germline): SGHRS, YFSETQ. V lost 6 bases and J lost 4, with 16 bases in between. The CDR3 sequence is 14 residues long. DNA for the CDR3: TGCGCCAGCAACCTCGGAGGGGGGCTCACTGAAGCTTTCTTT. Amino acid sequence: CASNLGGGLTEAFF.

The CDR3 DNA is TGTGCCACCAGCAGATCCATAGCGGGGGGGTTCTACAATGAGCAGTTCTTC. Translation: CATSRSIAGGFYNEQFF. The chain recombines TRBV15 with TRBJ2-1, with 11 bases that match TRBD2. The CDR3 runs 17 residues. V was clipped by 2 bases and J by 3 bases; unmatched bases: 6. CDR1 is LNHNV and CDR2 is YYDKDF in the germline V gene (reference sequence).

The genes are TRBV29-1 and TRBJ1-1; D perhaps matches TRBD1 (5 bases). Trimming removed 3 bases at V and 9 bases at J, with 14 bases between. The CDR3 covers 12 residues. CDR1 is SQVTM, CDR2 ANQGSEA, per germline. CDR3 in amino acids: CSVEDLGVQAFF. For the CDR3, the DNA is TGCAGCGTTGAGGATTTAGGGGTTCAAGCTTTCTTT.

The chain combines TRBV6-5 with TRBJ1-6; no clear D. Germline CDR1 reads MNHEY; CDR2 reads SVGAGI. V lost 0 bases and J lost 11, with 8 bases in between. The CDR3 extends over 13 amino acids. The CDR3 DNA follows: TGTGCCAGCAGTTACTCCTACTCGGCACCCCTCCACTTT. Translating gives CASSYSYSAPLHF.

The chain joins TRBV6-6 to TRBJ1-1, with no clear D. Trimming shortened V by 2 bases and J by 10 bases, and 5 bases separated the two germline ends. This CDR3 is built from 10 residues. Germline V gives CDR1 MNHNY, CDR2 SVGAGI (reference sequence). The CDR3 sequence is CASSYPGAFF. The CDR3 DNA reads as TGTGCCAGCAGTTACCCCGGAGCTTTCTTT.

V and J are TRBV5-1 and TRBJ1-1, with a tentative D call TRBD1 (5 bases). The CDR3 is made up of 16 amino acids. Germline CDR1 reads SGHRS; CDR2 reads YFSETQ. Trimming left V 0 bases short and J 5 bases short, with 17 bases between. The CDR3 nucleotides read TGCGCCAGCAGCTTGGTTGGCTCCACAGGCAGAACTGAAGCTTTCTTT. Translating gives CASSLVGSTGRTEAFF. The full variable domain, completed using reference TRBV5-1 and TRBJ1-1, is KAGVTQTPRYLIKTRGQQVTLSCSPISGHRSVSWYQQTPGQGLQFLFEYFSETQRNKGNFPGRFSGRQFSNSRSEMNVSTLELGDSALYLCASSLVGSTGRTEAFFGQGTRLTVV.

This chain links TRBV23-1 with TRBJ1-5, with D possibly matching TRBD1 (6 bases). TRBV23-1 carries the ORF label, with uncertain function. Trimming stripped 4 bases from V and 0 bases from J, with 16 bases between. CDR3 length: 17 amino acids. CDR3 region: CASSRGWGAYSNQPQHF. The CDR3 coding sequence is TGCGCCAGCAGTCGGGGTTGGGGGGCTTATAGCAATCAGCCCCAGCATTTT.

The J gene is TRBJ1-1, the V gene TRBV11-2; D is undetermined. The V gene lost 5 bases and the J gene lost 0 bases, with 10 bases spanning the gap. The CDR3 consists of 14 residues. Germline-derived CDR1 and CDR2 are SGHAT and FQNNGV. The CDR3, as DNA: TGTGCCAGCAGCCCATCCTTTTTGAACACTGAAGCTTTCTTT. It yields the protein CASSPSFLNTEAFF.

V gene TRBV29-1 combines with J gene TRBJ2-1; TRBD2 matches 13 bases. This CDR3 is built from 18 residues. Germline V gene sequence: CDR1 SQVTM, CDR2 ANQGSEA. With V trimmed by 6 bases and J by 1 base, 12 bases remained unmatched. CDR3 sequence (DNA): TGCAGCGTCCTCGGGGGGACTAGCGGGGCGGAGTCCTACAATGAGCAGTTCTTC. Amino acids: CSVLGGTSGAESYNEQFF.

This clone was seen a single time. The rearrangement uses TRBV6-5 and TRBJ2-7, with 10 bases aligning to TRBD2. V shed 4 bases, J shed 3 bases, and the junction held 3 bases outside the gene matches. Germline loops: CDR1 MNHEY, CDR2 SVGAGI. CDR3 length equals 14 residues. The CDR3 bases are TGTGCCAGCAGTTGGGGACTAGCGAGCTACGAGCAGTACTTC. This sequence encodes CASSWGLASYEQYF.

In its sample, this clone was seen a few times. The gene calls are TRBV4-1 and TRBJ1-6; TRBD1 might be the D (5 bases). The V end was cut by 4 bases, the J end by 7 bases, with 14 bases between. The germline gives CDR1 MGHRA, CDR2 YSYEKL. The CDR3 runs 15 residues. DNA of the CDR3: TGCGCCAGCAGCCTAGCAGGAGGGGTCAATTCACCCCTCCACTTT. Protein: CASSLAGGVNSPLHF.

This clone has only one observation. The V call is TRBV5-6, the J call TRBJ1-1; weak D call: TRBD1 (5 bases). Trimming took 3 bases from V and 0 from J, leaving 18 bases between them. The CDR3 runs 17 residues. Germline CDR1 is SGHDT and CDR2 is YYEEEE. The CDR3 loop is CASSYGARGFLNTEAFF. CDR3 coding DNA: TGTGCCAGCAGCTACGGGGCGCGAGGGTTTTTGAACACTGAAGCTTTCTTT.

The genes are TRBV2 and TRBJ2-3; D unclear. CDR3 length: 13 amino acids. Germline CDR1 SNHLY, CDR2 FYNNEI. Trimming pared 3 bases from V and 6 bases from J, leaving 10 bases between. The CDR3 sequence is CASSDVYEDTQYF. The CDR3 bases are TGTGCCAGCAGTGACGTGTATGAGGATACGCAGTATTTT.

CDR3 DNA: TGTGCCAGCAGCCCGGGACTAGTAGGGAGAGAGACCCAGTACTTC. Translated, it gives CASSPGLVGRETQYF. The gene calls are TRBV7-6 and TRBJ2-5, with 8 bases lining up with TRBD2. Germline-derived CDR1 and CDR2 are SGHVS and FNYEAQ. The CDR3 is 15 amino acids. V dropped 5 bases and J dropped 4; count of bases not matched to a gene: 9. The full variable domain, rest sourced from reference TRBV7-6 and TRBJ2-5, is GAGVSQSPRYKVTKRGQDVALRCDPISGHVSLYWYRQALGQGPEFLTYFNYEAQQDKSGLPNDRFSAERPEGSISTLTIQRTEQRDSAMYRCASSPGLVGRETQYFGPGTRLLVL.

The rearrangement joins TRBV10-3 to TRBJ2-2; D not certain. V was trimmed by 10 bases and J by 6 bases, leaving 9 bases between them. The CDR3 has 11 amino acids. Germline V lookup: CDR1 ENHRY, CDR2 SYGVKD. CDR3 nucleotide sequence: TGTGCCACGATCGAGGCCGGGGAGCTGTTTTTT. Encoded protein: CATIEAGELFF.

This clone was recorded only once. The rearrangement uses TRBV4-1 and TRBJ2-2; D not certain. The CDR3 extends over 16 amino acids. Germline V gives CDR1 MGHRA, CDR2 YSYEKL. The ends were cut back, 1 base at V and 4 bases at J, with 13 bases in the middle. The CDR3 DNA is TGCGCCAGCAGCCAAGCGCAGTTTTCGGTCACCGGGGAGCTGTTTTTT. As protein: CASSQAQFSVTGELFF.

V is TRBV18 and J is TRBJ2-7; 11 nucleotides align to TRBD2. After removal of 3 bases from V and 5 bases from J, the junction contained 12 bases not matched to a gene. CDR3 size: 17 residues. Looked up from germline, CDR1 is KGHSH and CDR2 is LQKENI. Written as DNA, the CDR3 is TGTGCCAGCTCACCCCGGGTTAGCGGGAGGGCCACCCACGAGCAGTACTTC. This gives the protein CASSPRVSGRATHEQYF. The full variable domain, rest sourced from reference TRBV18 and TRBJ2-7, is NAGVMQNPRHLVRRRGQEARLRCSPMKGHSHVYWYRQLPEEGLKFMVYLQKENIIDESGMPKERFSAEFPKEGPSILRIQQVVRGDSAAYFCASSPRVSGRATHEQYFGPGTRLTVT.

The V and J genes are TRBV12-5 and TRBJ2-1, with 7 bases fitting TRBD1. CDR3 size: 13 residues. In germline, CDR1 is LGHNT, CDR2 FRNRAP. V lost 7 bases to trimming and J lost 8 bases; unmatched junction nucleotides: 8. In nucleotides, the CDR3 is TGTGCTAGTGCCCTGGGACAGTTGGATGAGCAGTTCTTC. It translates to CASALGQLDEQFF.